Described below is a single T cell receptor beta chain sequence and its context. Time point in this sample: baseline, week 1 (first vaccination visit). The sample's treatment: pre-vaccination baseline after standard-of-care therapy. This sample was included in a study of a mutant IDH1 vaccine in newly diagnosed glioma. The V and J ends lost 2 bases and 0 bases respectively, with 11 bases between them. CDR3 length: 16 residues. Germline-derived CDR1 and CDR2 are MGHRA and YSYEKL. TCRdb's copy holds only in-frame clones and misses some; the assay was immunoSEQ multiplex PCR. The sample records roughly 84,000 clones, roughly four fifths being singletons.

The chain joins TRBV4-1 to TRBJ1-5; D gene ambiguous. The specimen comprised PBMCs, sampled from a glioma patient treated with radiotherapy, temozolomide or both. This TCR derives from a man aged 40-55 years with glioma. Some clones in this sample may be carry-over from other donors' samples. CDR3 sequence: CASSQTSGASNQPQHF. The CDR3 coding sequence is TGCGCCAGCAGCCAAACGTCGGGAGCTAGCAATCAGCCCCAGCATTTT.